These 32 T cell receptor beta chains were sequenced from one sample in a study of blood T cells in healthy people across ages. A sample-barcoded 5' primer and a J-beta primer mix were used in a second PCR of about 7 to 12 cycles. In TCRdb, the 5' RACE reads were re-called with MiXCR into one record per CDR3 protein. The sample comprises more than 500,000 distinct CDR3 sequences, 27% of which are singletons, and approximately 17% rests with the top ten. Material for sequencing was blood. The receptors were gathered from a woman aged 70-85 years in good health.

The genes are TRBV20-1 and TRBJ2-1; 11 bases match TRBD2. The CDR3 contains 18 residues. V gave up 0 bases and J gave up 7 bases; unmatched junction bases: 14. Germline lookup yields CDR1 DFQATT and CDR2 SNEGSKA (reference sequence). CDR3 sequence: CSARDSLAGGLYGNEQFF. CDR3 sequence (DNA): TGCAGTGCTAGAGATTCCCTAGCGGGGGGCCTTTATGGTAATGAGCAGTTCTTC.

This clonotype showed up just a few times. One junction end disagrees with the germline gene, perhaps due to a read error. The rearrangement joins TRBV4-1 to TRBJ2-4; D unresolved. The CDR3 is 13 residues long. Germline CDR1 MGHRA, CDR2 YSYEKL. Written as DNA, the CDR3 is TGCGCCAGCAGCCAAGGGGTGAAAAACGTTCAGTACTTC. This sequence encodes CASSQGVKNVQYF.

This clonotype was detected many times. The chain couples TRBV11-2 to TRBJ2-7; TRBD2 agrees at 8 bases. Germline-derived CDR1 and CDR2 are SGHAT and FQNNGV. V was pared by 11 bases and J by 4 bases, with 10 bases of the junction left unmatched. The CDR3 extends over 13 amino acids. CDR3 DNA: TGTGCCGGAAGCGGGGGTCCCTCTTACGAGCAGTACTTC. It encodes CAGSGGPSYEQYF.

The sample holds many counts of this clonotype. This chain connects TRBV7-9 to TRBJ2-1, with 9 positions matching TRBD2. The V gene end was trimmed by 5 bases and the J gene end by 6 bases; junction bases not matched to a gene: 8. Germline lookup yields CDR1 SEHNR and CDR2 FQNEAQ (reference sequence). The CDR3 runs 15 residues. Here the CDR3 DNA reads TGTGCCAGCAGCCCGCGGGGGGGCTTATTCAATGAGCAGTTCTTC. Translation: CASSPRGGLFNEQFF.

The rearrangement uses TRBV4-1 and TRBJ1-4; maybe TRBD1 (6 bases). This CDR3 has 15 amino acids. V shed 4 bases and J shed 5 bases, with 14 bases lying between them. Germline-derived CDR1 and CDR2 are MGHRA and YSYEKL. The CDR3 nucleotides read TGCGCCAGCAGCCCGGATGGGCAGGGGAATGAAAAACTGTTTTTT. It translates to CASSPDGQGNEKLFF.

This clonotype has only a few counts. V is TRBV18 and J is TRBJ2-1; D not resolved. The CDR3 runs to 13 residues. The germline V gene has CDR1 KGHSH and CDR2 LQKENI. Trimming removed 2 bases at V and 5 bases at J, with 7 bases between. The chain's CDR3 is CASSPNWNNEQFF. The CDR3 DNA reads TGTGCCAGCTCACCAAACTGGAACAATGAGCAGTTCTTC.

The chain is built from TRBV20-1 and TRBJ1-2; possible D gene TRBD1, 6 bases. Germline loops: CDR1 DFQATT, CDR2 SNEGSKA (reference sequence). The CDR3 is 13 amino acids. V was cut by 3 bases and J by 8 bases, with 16 bases left in between. Here the CDR3 DNA reads TGCAGTGCTAGCCCCACAGGGTTCGACGGCTACACCTTC. It encodes CSASPTGFDGYTF.

As concerns this clonotype: Its ends do not fully match the called genes, so a read error is possible. V is TRBV20-1 and J is TRBJ1-4; D gene uncertain. In germline, CDR1 is DFQATT, CDR2 SNEGSKA (reference sequence). The CDR3 contains 13 residues. As DNA, the CDR3 is TGCCGTGCCTTACGGTCCTCTGGGGAAAAACTGTTTTTT. Translating it yields CRALRSSGEKLFF.

The V and J genes are TRBV2 and TRBJ1-1; TRBD1 might be the D (5 bases). V lost 8 bases to trimming and J lost 6 bases, with 22 bases between them. The germline V gene has CDR1 SNHLY and CDR2 FYNNEI. The CDR3 consists of 15 residues. In DNA form, the CDR3 reads TGTGCCAGCCAGCGGCAGAGGGTAGGGGAATCTGAAGCTTTCTTT. This gives the protein CASQRQRVGESEAFF.

This clonotype was counted at least ten times. The rearrangement uses TRBV27 and TRBJ2-5; 8 bases fit TRBD1. The germline CDR1 and CDR2 sequences are MNHEY and SMNVEV (reference sequence). Trimming at V came to 3 bases and at J to 3 bases, leaving 6 bases not matched to a gene. The CDR3 is 15 residues long. The CDR3 sequence is CASSFARGLEETQYF. The CDR3 DNA reads as TGTGCCAGCAGTTTTGCCAGGGGGCTTGAAGAGACCCAGTACTTC.

The chain joins TRBV20-1 to TRBJ2-5; D uncertain. With the DNA end fitting TRBJ2-1 better, the J assignment may be wrong. Germline lookup yields CDR1 DFQATT and CDR2 SNEGSKA (reference sequence). The CDR3 runs 10 residues. This CDR3 reads CSASSNEQFF. CDR3 DNA sequence: TGCAGTGCTAGTAGCAATGAGCAGTTCTTC.

The genes are TRBV6-2 or TRBV6-3 and TRBJ2-3, with D possibly being TRBD2 (5 bases). The CDR3 contains 16 residues. CDR1 MNHEY and CDR2 SVGEGT come from the germline V gene. V lost 6 bases and J 11 bases, leaving 27 bases between the germline ends. The CDR3 coding sequence is TGTGCCAGCAGCCAACTACCGCGGGCTGGAAGGATGGAGCAGTATTTT. Its protein product is CASSQLPRAGRMEQYF.

This clonotype appeared a few times. The chain joins TRBV5-1 to TRBJ2-7; the match to TRBD1 covers 10 bases. The J call may be mistaken, given a closer DNA end match to TRBJ2-1. The length of the CDR3 is 16 residues. CDR1 is SGHRS, CDR2 YFSETQ, per germline. CDR3 nucleotides: TGCGCCAGCAGCTTGGAAGGTCGGACAGGGGGGGATGAGCAGTTCTTC. Translated: CASSLEGRTGGDEQFF.

The genes are TRBV9 and TRBJ1-1; D possibly corresponds to TRBD1 (6 bases). With 4 bases removed from V and 11 bases from J, the gap between germline ends came to 18 bases. The CDR3 runs 13 residues. Germline V gene sequence: CDR1 SGDLS, CDR2 YYNGEE. As DNA, the CDR3 is TGTGCCAGCAGCCCTCGAAAACAGGGAGGCGCTTTCTTT. Amino acid sequence: CASSPRKQGGAFF.

The rearrangement joins TRBV4-1 to TRBJ2-5; TRBD1 or TRBD2 may be the D gene (5 bases each). Trimming left V 1 base short and J 6 bases short, with 12 bases between. The CDR3 runs to 14 residues. The germline V gene encodes CDR1 MGHRA and CDR2 YSYEKL. Written as DNA, the CDR3 is TGCGCCAGCAGCCAAGTTCTAGCAGGGCAGACCCAGTACTTC. This gives the protein CASSQVLAGQTQYF.

V usage is TRBV5-8 and J usage is TRBJ2-5; 7 bases map to TRBD2. The J call may be wrong; the DNA end is better matched by TRBJ2-7. Germline CDR1 is SGHTS and CDR2 is YDEGEE. The CDR3 is made up of 15 amino acids. Here the CDR3 reads CASNFRGDRSYEQYF. DNA for the CDR3: TGTGCCAGCAACTTTCGGGGGGACCGTTCCTACGAGCAGTACTTC.

This clonotype was seen only a few times. V usage is TRBV9 and J usage is TRBJ1-1; TRBD1 matches 9 bases. Trimming at V came to 1 base and at J to 3 bases, leaving 4 bases not matched to a gene. The CDR3 consists of 15 residues. From germline, CDR1 is SGDLS and CDR2 YYNGEE. The CDR3 protein is CASSVTGGAHTEAFF. CDR3 nucleotide sequence: TGTGCCAGCAGCGTAACAGGGGGCGCCCACACTGAAGCTTTCTTT. Full variable domain (rest looked up from reference TRBV9 and TRBJ1-1): DSGVTQTPKHLITATGQRVTLRCSPRSGDLSVYWYQQSLDQGLQFLIQYYNGEERAKGNILERFSAQQFPDLHSELNLSSLELGDSALYFCASSVTGGAHTEAFFGQGTRLTVV.

This sequence joins TRBV20-1 and TRBJ1-3; 8 bases are a match to TRBD1. CDR1 and CDR2 (germline): DFQATT, SNEGSKA (reference sequence). V trimming: 5 bases; J trimming: 3 bases; junction bases outside the gene matches: 3. The CDR3 length is 13 residues. The DNA for the CDR3 is TGCAGTGCTCAAGACAGGGGTGGAAACACCATATATTTT. It specifies CSAQDRGGNTIYF.

This clonotype showed up just a few times. The rearrangement uses TRBV5-1 and TRBJ1-2, with 7 nucleotides matching TRBD1. V lost 4 bases, J lost 4 bases, and 4 bases stayed unmatched. The CDR3 is 13 amino acids. The germline V gene encodes CDR1 SGHRS and CDR2 YFSETQ. In DNA, the CDR3 is TGCGCCAGCAGCGAGACAGGGATCTATGGCTACACCTTC. Translation: CASSETGIYGYTF.

This clonotype was seen only a few times. The CDR3: CASSPNSGGIKETQYF. As DNA, the CDR3 is TGTGCCAGCAGCCCCAATAGCGGGGGGATAAAGGAGACCCAGTACTTC. The chain employs TRBV7-2 and TRBJ2-5, with TRBD2 matching over 10 bases. The germline gives CDR1 SGHTA, CDR2 FQGNSA. The CDR3 totals 16 residues. The ends lost 5 bases at V and 5 bases at J; junction bases unmatched: 11. The variable domain in full, completed from reference TRBV7-2 and TRBJ2-5, reads GAGVSQSPSNKVTEKGKDVELRCDPISGHTALYWYRQSLGQGLEFLIYFQGNSAPDKSGLPSDRFSAERTGGSVSTLTIQRTQQEDSAVYLCASSPNSGGIKETQYFGPGTRLLVL.

This clonotype has a handful of counts. The chain couples TRBV7-6 to TRBJ2-3; D ambiguous. CDR1 and CDR2 (germline): SGHVS, FNYEAQ. This CDR3 spans 15 amino acids. V was clipped by 1 base and J by 2 bases, with 10 bases between them. CDR3 DNA sequence: TGTGCCAGCAGCTTAGGGGGATTTGTCACAGATACGCAGTATTTT. Translation gives CASSLGGFVTDTQYF.

The V and J genes are TRBV10-3 and TRBJ2-5; TRBD1 matches 8 bases. The CDR3 has 14 residues. Germline CDR1 ENHRY, CDR2 SYGVKD. The V segment lost 7 bases and the J segment 5 bases; nucleotides outside the gene matches: 9. CDR3 region: CAITRQGSKETQYF. The CDR3, as DNA: TGTGCCATCACCCGACAGGGGAGTAAGGAGACCCAGTACTTC.

The CDR3 protein is CASSYPWGSQTQYF. The CDR3 DNA is TGTGCCAGCAGTTACCCATGGGGGAGTCAGACCCAGTACTTC. The chain recombines TRBV12-3 or TRBV12-4 with TRBJ2-5; D assignment may be TRBD1 or TRBD2 (5 bases each). V shed 4 bases and J shed 6 bases, with 15 bases lying between them. This CDR3 comprises 14 residues.

The rearrangement joins TRBV7-9 to TRBJ1-1; a weak D match, TRBD1 (6 bases). Germline V lookup: CDR1 SEHNR, CDR2 FQNEAQ (reference sequence). The V end lost 5 bases, the J end lost 1 base, and 20 bases lay between the germline ends. This CDR3 region has 17 residues. This chain's CDR3 is CASSRGFTVGKNTEAFF. Written as DNA, the CDR3 is TGTGCCAGCAGCAGGGGGTTTACGGTAGGGAAGAACACTGAAGCTTTCTTT.

The rearrangement uses TRBV7-2 and TRBJ1-1; TRBD1 aligns across 7 bases. V gave up 5 bases and J gave up 6 bases; unmatched junction bases: 9. The CDR3 is 14 amino acids. Germline V gene data show CDR1 as SGHTA and CDR2 as FQGNSA. CDR3 protein: CASSNDGRGAEAFF. The CDR3 DNA reads TGTGCCAGCAGCAATGACGGCAGGGGGGCTGAAGCTTTCTTT.

The rearrangement uses TRBV6-5 and TRBJ2-7; 7 bases match TRBD2. The length of the CDR3 is 15 residues. V lost 0 bases, J lost 4 bases, and 6 bases stayed unmatched. CDR1 and CDR2 (germline): MNHEY, SVGAGI. The DNA of the CDR3 is TGTGCCAGCAGTTACTCGACTGGGGGGGTATACGAGCAGTACTTC. Its protein product is CASSYSTGGVYEQYF.

CDR3 residues: CSASSGGTYEQYF. CDR3 DNA: TGCAGTGCTAGTAGCGGAGGTACCTACGAGCAGTACTTC. The chain links TRBV20-1 to TRBJ2-7; D might be TRBD2 (6 bases). Trimming removed 3 bases at V and 2 bases at J, with 11 bases between. CDR3 length: 13 residues. The V gene's germline CDR1 is DFQATT and CDR2 SNEGSKA (reference sequence).

The rearrangement links TRBV3-1 to TRBJ2-5, with a weak D call TRBD2 (5 bases). Trimming removed 4 bases at V and 2 bases at J, with 17 bases between. The CDR3 has 16 residues. Per germline, CDR1 LGHDT and CDR2 YNNKEL (reference sequence). The CDR3 protein is CASSLREARGQETQYF. The DNA of the CDR3 is TGTGCCAGCAGCCTACGGGAAGCTCGGGGACAAGAGACCCAGTACTTC.

J is TRBJ2-4 and V is TRBV2; TRBD1 matches at 7 bases. The CDR3 covers 16 residues. Germline-derived CDR1 and CDR2 are SNHLY and FYNNEI. V lost 3 bases, J lost 2 bases, and 7 bases stayed unmatched. The CDR3 sequence is CASSEGTGAPKNIQYF. CDR3 DNA: TGTGCCAGCAGTGAGGGAACAGGGGCGCCCAAAAACATTCAGTACTTC. The whole variable domain, remainder taken from reference TRBV2 and TRBJ2-4, is EPEVTQTPSHQVTQMGQEVILRCVPISNHLYFYWYRQILGQKVEFLVSFYNNEISEKSEIFDDQFSVERPDGSNFTLKIRSTKLEDSAMYFCASSEGTGAPKNIQYFGAGTRLSVL.

The chain recombines TRBV30 with TRBJ1-1, with D uncertain. This CDR3 has 11 residues. The germline CDR1 and CDR2 sequences are GTSNPN and SVGIG (reference sequence). With 5 bases removed from V and 4 bases from J, the gap between germline ends came to 8 bases. The CDR3 bases are TGTGCCTGGTTGGACGGCACTGAAGCTTTCTTT. It yields the protein CAWLDGTEAFF.

This rearrangement joins TRBV20-1 to TRBJ2-3; D is uncertain. CDR3 size: 15 residues. V lost 0 bases and J 0 bases, leaving 10 bases between the germline ends. CDR1 DFQATT and CDR2 SNEGSKA come from the germline V gene (reference sequence). CDR3 DNA sequence: TGCAGTGCTAGAGACTCCCAATTTAGCACAGATACGCAGTATTTT. This sequence encodes CSARDSQFSTDTQYF.

This rearrangement joins TRBV20-1 to TRBJ1-4; TRBD1 is a possible D gene (5 bases). CDR1 DFQATT and CDR2 SNEGSKA come from the germline V gene (reference sequence). The CDR3 sequence is 13 residues long. CDR3 in DNA: TGCGCAAACAGCGGGGACACTAATGAAAAACTGTTTTTT. This encodes CANSGDTNEKLFF.